One sample yielded the 30 T cell receptor beta chains listed below, sequenced in a study of T cell responses to AZD1222 COVID-19 vaccine. The protocol was immunoSEQ multiplex PCR, while the TCRdb copy is restricted to in-frame clones and leaves out a portion. This sample yields some 120,000 clones, of which around 85% are seen a single time; approximately 5.9% belongs to the top ten. The specimen comprised peripheral blood, sampled on day 0 of AZD1222 vaccination. The source is an adult in good health.

The chain employs TRBV28 and TRBJ1-2; no reliable D call. Trimming took 7 bases from V and 1 from J, leaving 10 bases between them. The germline V gene encodes CDR1 MDHEN and CDR2 SYDVKM. The length of the CDR3 is 13 residues. CDR3 in amino acids: CASKDAGNYGYTF. Here the CDR3 DNA reads TGTGCCAGCAAGGACGCGGGTAACTATGGCTACACCTTC.

This clone was detected a few times. This chain joins TRBV7-9 and TRBJ2-1; 10 bases map to TRBD2. The CDR3 consists of 15 residues. CDR1 is SEHNR, CDR2 FQNEAQ, per germline (reference sequence). V was pared by 5 bases and J by 6 bases, with 7 bases of the junction left unmatched. CDR3 coding DNA: TGTGCCAGCAGCGCCGGGACTAGCGAAAGCAATGAGCAGTTCTTC. Encoded protein: CASSAGTSESNEQFF.

The rearrangement uses TRBV12-3 or TRBV12-4 and TRBJ1-1; maybe TRBD1 (5 bases). This CDR3 region has 13 residues. V gave up 3 bases and J gave up 3 bases, with 8 bases separating them. The CDR3 DNA follows: TGTGCCAGCAGTTTGGGGGGGGACACTGAAGCTTTCTTT. Translating gives CASSLGGDTEAFF.

The chain combines TRBV24-1 with TRBJ1-5, with unresolved D. This CDR3 spans 14 amino acids. Per germline, CDR1 KGHDR and CDR2 SFDVKD. Between the trimmed V and J ends, which lost 1 base and 3 bases, there was a span of 6 bases. The CDR3: CATSDFTINQPQHF. Here the CDR3 DNA reads TGTGCCACCAGTGATTTCACAATCAATCAGCCCCAGCATTTT.

This chain uses TRBV12-3 or TRBV12-4 with TRBJ1-2; D call uncertain. This CDR3 is 13 amino acids long. The ends were cut back, 6 bases at V and 3 bases at J, with 11 bases in the middle. The CDR3 sequence is CASSSRGYYGYTF. DNA of the CDR3: TGTGCCAGCAGCTCCCGGGGATACTATGGCTACACCTTC.

The rearrangement joins TRBV25-1 to TRBJ1-1; 7 bases map to TRBD1. With 2 bases clipped from V and 3 bases from J, the junction kept 12 bases outside the gene matches. Germline loops: CDR1 MGHDK, CDR2 SYGVNS. This CDR3 contains 17 residues. The CDR3 region has the DNA TGTGCCAGCAGTGAAAGCGGGACAGCGATGGGGCACACTGAAGCTTTCTTT. It codes for CASSESGTAMGHTEAFF. The complete variable domain, with remaining parts taken from reference TRBV25-1 and TRBJ1-1, reads EADIYQTPRYLVIGTGKKITLECSQTMGHDKMYWYQQDPGMELHLIHYSYGVNSTEKGDLSSESTVSRIRTEHFPLTLESARPSHTSQYLCASSESGTAMGHTEAFFGQGTRLTVV.

J is TRBJ2-5 and V is TRBV11-3, with a tentative D call TRBD2 (5 bases). The length of the CDR3 is 15 residues. Germline V gene data show CDR1 as SGHNT and CDR2 as YENEEA. V dropped 1 base and J dropped 3 bases, with 12 bases sitting between them. In DNA form, the CDR3 reads TGTGCCAGCAGCTTAGTGGTGGGGAGTAAAGAGACCCAGTACTTC. Protein sequence: CASSLVVGSKETQYF. Looking up the rest from reference TRBV11-3 and TRBJ2-5 gives the full variable domain: EAGVVQSPRYKIIEKKQPVAFWCNPISGHNTLYWYLQNLGQGPELLIRYENEEAVDDSQLPKDRFSAERLKGVDSTLKIQPAELGDSAVYLCASSLVVGSKETQYFGPGTRLLVL.

This clone has only one observation. The gene calls are TRBV7-8 and TRBJ2-3; TRBD2 matches 14 bases. The CDR3 length is 19 residues. Germline values: CDR1 SGHVS, CDR2 FQNEAQ. The V gene end was trimmed by 2 bases and the J gene end by 2 bases; junction bases not matched to a gene: 9. CDR3 bases: TGTGCCAGCAGCTTATATTGGGCGACTAGCGGGGGGGACACAGATACGCAGTATTTT. It is translated as CASSLYWATSGGDTDTQYF. Combining the CDR3 with reference TRBV7-8 and TRBJ2-3 gives the whole variable domain GAGVSQSPRYKVAKRGQDVALRCDPISGHVSLFWYQQALGQGPEFLTYFQNEAQLDKSGLPSDRFFAERPEGSVSTLKIQRTQQEDSAVYLCASSLYWATSGGDTDTQYFGPGTRLTVL.

This sequence joins TRBV15 and TRBJ1-1; D may be TRBD1 (6 bases). Germline CDR1 and CDR2: LNHNV and YYDKDF (reference sequence). The V and J ends lost 0 bases and 5 bases respectively, with 13 bases between them. This CDR3 comprises 15 residues. In DNA form, the CDR3 reads TGTGCCACCAGCAGAGATAGGGGGGTTACGACTGAAGCTTTCTTT. Its translation is CATSRDRGVTTEAFF.

The V call is TRBV19, the J call TRBJ1-2; 9 bases align to TRBD1. The junction had 6 bases not matched to a gene; V was cut back by 6 bases and J by 4 bases. This CDR3 has 14 amino acids. The germline CDR1 and CDR2 sequences are LNHDA and SQIVND (reference sequence). In DNA, the CDR3 is TGTGCCAGTAGACCTACAGGGGGCGTCTATGGCTACACCTTC. Encoded protein: CASRPTGGVYGYTF. Supplemented by reference TRBV19 and TRBJ1-2, the full variable domain reads DGGITQSPKYLFRKEGQNVTLSCEQNLNHDAMYWYRQDPGQGLRLIYYSQIVNDFQKGDIAEGYSVSREKKESFPLTVTSAQKNPTAFYLCASRPTGGVYGYTFGSGTRLTVV.

The chain links TRBV4-3 to TRBJ2-3; TRBD2 might be the D (6 bases). The CDR3 runs 15 residues. Germline values: CDR1 LGHNA, CDR2 YSLEER. The V end lost 4 bases, the J end lost 0 bases, and 11 bases lay between the germline ends. CDR3 sequence (DNA): TGCGCCAGCAGCCTTGGGACTCTTAGCACAGATACGCAGTATTTT. Its protein product is CASSLGTLSTDTQYF.

This clone was seen repeatedly, ten times or more. The same CDR3 arises from other DNA sequences in this sample as well. The chain employs TRBV27 and TRBJ2-1; tentative D call: TRBD2 (7 bases). The germline V and J ends were trimmed by 0 bases and 6 bases, with 12 bases remaining between them. Germline CDR1 MNHEY, CDR2 SMNVEV (reference sequence). This CDR3 has 15 residues. In nucleotides, the CDR3 is TGTGCCAGCAGTTTATCGCGGGGGCTCCTCAATGAGCAGTTCTTC. Protein sequence: CASSLSRGLLNEQFF.

J is TRBJ2-2 and V is TRBV5-1, with 7 nucleotides matching TRBD1. This CDR3 spans 16 amino acids. V shed 6 bases and J 5 bases; nucleotides not matched to a gene: 13. CDR1 and CDR2 (germline): SGHRS, YFSETQ. The CDR3 region is CASNIGTARGTGELFF. The DNA of the CDR3 is TGCGCCAGCAACATAGGGACAGCCAGGGGGACCGGGGAGCTGTTTTTT.

V is TRBV21-1 and J is TRBJ2-3; TRBD2 is taken as the D call from the table, unchecked against the DNA. TRBV21-1 is reported as a pseudogene. This CDR3 has 17 residues. CDR3: CASSKDRQAREADTQYF. In DNA form, the CDR3 reads TGTGCCAGCAGCAAAGATAGGCAGGCCCGGGAGGCAGATACGCAGTATTTT.

This rearrangement joins TRBV7-2 to TRBJ2-1; weak D call: TRBD2 (5 bases). The CDR3 runs 13 residues. Germline V gives CDR1 SGHTA, CDR2 FQGNSA. Between the trimmed V and J ends, which lost 1 base and 9 bases, there was a span of 10 bases. Here the CDR3 reads CASSLVRSGEQFF. CDR3 bases: TGTGCCAGCAGCTTAGTAAGGAGCGGTGAGCAGTTCTTC.

The chain is built from TRBV28 and TRBJ2-7; weak D call: TRBD1 (5 bases). CDR3 length equals 12 residues. Trimming stripped 6 bases from V and 1 base from J, with 7 bases between. The germline V gene encodes CDR1 MDHEN and CDR2 SYDVKM. CDR3 protein: CASSQGSYEQYF. Written as DNA, the CDR3 is TGTGCCAGCAGCCAGGGTTCCTACGAGCAGTACTTC.

The chain links TRBV29-1 to TRBJ1-1; D is ambiguous. Germline V gives CDR1 SQVTM, CDR2 ANQGSEA. V dropped 3 bases and J dropped 5 bases, with 10 bases sitting between them. CDR3 length: 12 residues. Here the CDR3 reads CSVDRQLTEAFF. DNA of the CDR3: TGCAGCGTTGATCGGCAGCTAACTGAAGCTTTCTTT.

The chain carries TRBV6-5 and TRBJ2-7; tentative D call: TRBD2 (5 bases). V lost 8 bases and J lost 0, with 11 bases in between. Germline CDR1 and CDR2: MNHEY and SVGAGI. This CDR3 comprises 13 residues. As DNA, the CDR3 is TGTGCCAGCGGGTTCGGGGACTCCTACGAGCAGTACTTC. The encoded protein is CASGFGDSYEQYF.

The chain is built from TRBV7-2 and TRBJ1-5; 10 nucleotides match TRBD1. Trimming removed 3 bases from V and 2 bases from J; junction bases left unmatched: 4. The germline V gene has CDR1 SGHTA and CDR2 FQGNSA. This CDR3 contains 16 residues. The CDR3 loop reads CASSFTGTGGNQPQHF. As DNA, the CDR3 is TGTGCCAGCAGCTTCACCGGGACAGGGGGCAATCAGCCCCAGCATTTT.

Only one count was recorded for this clone. The chain links TRBV12-3 or TRBV12-4 to TRBJ1-1, with D maybe TRBD1 (6 bases). The V end was cut by 7 bases, the J end by 4 bases, with 10 bases between. The CDR3 loop spans 12 amino acids. DNA for the CDR3: TGTGCCAGCACCCAGGGGTTCACTGAAGCTTTCTTT. Amino acid sequence: CASTQGFTEAFF.

Of note for this clone: At one end the junction does not follow the germline gene, possibly because of a read error. The chain couples TRBV28 to TRBJ2-5; 10 bases line up with TRBD1. The CDR3 is made up of 15 amino acids. Germline loops: CDR1 MDHEN, CDR2 SYDVKM. CDR3 sequence reads: CASRGGQGPEESQYF. In nucleotides, the CDR3 is TGTGCCAGCAGGGGGGGACAGGGGCCGGAAGAGTCCCAGTACTTC.

This chain uses TRBV24-1 with TRBJ2-1; D unclear. Trimming pared 5 bases from V and 8 bases from J, leaving 9 bases between. Germline V gene lookup returns CDR1 KGHDR and CDR2 SFDVKD. The CDR3 covers 12 residues. The CDR3 sequence is CATSVEWDEQFF. CDR3 coding DNA: TGTGCCACCAGTGTAGAGTGGGATGAGCAGTTCTTC.

V and J are TRBV28 and TRBJ1-5; 9 bases align to TRBD1. CDR3 length: 15 residues. Losses at the gene ends were 7 bases for V and 6 bases for J; bases not matched to a gene: 10. CDR1 is MDHEN and CDR2 is SYDVKM in the germline V gene. CDR3 nucleotides: TGTGCCAGCATTCCCCGGGACAGGGCCCGTCAGCCCCAGCATTTT. Amino acids: CASIPRDRARQPQHF.

The rearrangement links TRBV3-1 (or the pseudogene TRBV3-2) to TRBJ1-2; D is uncertain. Germline loops: CDR1 LGHDT, CDR2 YNNKEL (reference sequence). The CDR3 totals 16 residues. The V end was cut by 5 bases, the J end by 2 bases, with 18 bases between. CDR3 amino acids: CASSYNELNPNYGYTF. CDR3 nucleotides: TGTGCCAGCAGCTACAACGAACTTAACCCCAACTATGGCTACACCTTC.

This clone was counted a few times. The chain joins TRBV6-5 to TRBJ2-2; D uncertain. Trimming pared 6 bases from V and 4 bases from J, leaving 12 bases between. CDR3 length: 14 amino acids. Germline CDR1 is MNHEY and CDR2 is SVGAGI. The CDR3 coding sequence is TGTGCCAGCAGCCTTCTAGGCGTCACCGGGGAGCTGTTTTTT. Translation gives CASSLLGVTGELFF.

This chain connects TRBV28 to TRBJ2-1; the D gene is possibly TRBD2 (5 bases). The CDR3 has 15 residues. Per germline, CDR1 MDHEN and CDR2 SYDVKM. Trimming removed 2 bases at V and 4 bases at J, with 12 bases between. CDR3 DNA: TGTGCCAGCAGTTTAGCTGGACTGGGATACAATGAGCAGTTCTTC. Residues: CASSLAGLGYNEQFF.

This chain joins TRBV16 and TRBJ1-6; the D is unclear. Germline V gives CDR1 KGHSY, CDR2 FQNENV. The CDR3 loop spans 14 amino acids. With 4 bases removed from V and 7 bases from J, the gap between germline ends came to 11 bases. The CDR3 protein is CASSRGKGNSPLHF. CDR3 sequence (DNA): TGTGCCAGCAGCCGCGGCAAAGGGAATTCACCCCTCCACTTT.

The chain carries TRBV11-2 and TRBJ1-4, with TRBD1 as a possible D gene (6 bases). The CDR3 covers 16 residues. The V end lost 4 bases, the J end lost 5 bases, and 17 bases lay between the germline ends. From germline, CDR1 is SGHAT and CDR2 FQNNGV. This CDR3 reads CASSSLQGRGNEKLFF. CDR3 nucleotides: TGTGCCAGCAGCTCGTTACAGGGAAGGGGGAATGAAAAACTGTTTTTT.

This clone was detected only a few times. This rearrangement joins TRBV7-9 to TRBJ1-1, with 8 bases matching TRBD1. Germline CDR1 is SEHNR and CDR2 is FQNEAQ (reference sequence). Germline trimming cut 3 bases from V and 0 bases from J; bases unmatched to any gene: 12. The CDR3 has 18 amino acids. CDR3 in amino acids: CASSFYRGLGLMNTEAFF. The DNA of the CDR3 is TGTGCCAGCAGCTTCTACAGGGGGTTGGGCCTCATGAACACTGAAGCTTTCTTT.

This CDR3 reads CASSQAEYSPLHF. DNA for the CDR3: TGCGCCAGCAGCCAGGCCGAGTATTCACCCCTCCACTTT. The chain has TRBV5-1 and TRBJ1-6; unclear D gene. Germline V lookup: CDR1 SGHRS, CDR2 YFSETQ. Trimming took off 4 bases at V and 8 bases at J, with 10 bases between the two ends. The CDR3 has 13 residues.